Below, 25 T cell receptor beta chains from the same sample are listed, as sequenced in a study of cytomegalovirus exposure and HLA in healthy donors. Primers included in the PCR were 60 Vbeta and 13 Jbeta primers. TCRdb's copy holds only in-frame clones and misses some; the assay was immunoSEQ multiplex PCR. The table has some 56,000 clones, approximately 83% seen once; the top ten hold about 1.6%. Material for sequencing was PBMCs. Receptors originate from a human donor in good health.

CDR3 sequence: CAISESGEHEQFF. The CDR3 DNA reads as TGTGCCATCAGTGAGTCGGGCGAACATGAGCAGTTCTTC. The chain combines TRBV10-3 with TRBJ2-1; D gene unclear. V dropped 0 bases and J dropped 8 bases, with 8 bases sitting between them. Germline V lookup: CDR1 ENHRY, CDR2 SYGVKD. The CDR3 spans 13 residues.

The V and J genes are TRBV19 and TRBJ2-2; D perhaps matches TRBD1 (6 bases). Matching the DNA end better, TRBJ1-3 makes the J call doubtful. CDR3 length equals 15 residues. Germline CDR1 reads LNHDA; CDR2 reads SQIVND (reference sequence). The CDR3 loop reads CASSLGHFSGNTIYF. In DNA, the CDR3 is TGTGCCAGTAGTCTGGGACACTTCTCTGGAAACACCATATATTTT.

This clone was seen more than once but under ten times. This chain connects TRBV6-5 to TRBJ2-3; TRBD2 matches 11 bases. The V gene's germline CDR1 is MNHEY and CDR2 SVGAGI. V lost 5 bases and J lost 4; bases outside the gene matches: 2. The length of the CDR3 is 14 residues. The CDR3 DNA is TGTGCCAGCAGTGAACTAGCGGGAGCAGATACGCAGTATTTT. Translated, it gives CASSELAGADTQYF.

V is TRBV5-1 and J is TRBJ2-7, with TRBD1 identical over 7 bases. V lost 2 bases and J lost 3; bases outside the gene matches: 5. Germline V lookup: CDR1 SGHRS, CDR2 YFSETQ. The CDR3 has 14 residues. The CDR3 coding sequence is TGCGCCAGCAGCTTAACCGGGACAGACTACGAGCAGTACTTC. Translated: CASSLTGTDYEQYF.

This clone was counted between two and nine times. CDR3 in amino acids: CATLNRGTTTGELFF. CDR3 coding DNA: TGTGCCACCCTCAACCGCGGGACTACCACCGGGGAGCTGTTTTTT. This rearrangement joins TRBV15 to TRBJ2-2; TRBD2 aligns across 7 bases. Germline V gene data show CDR1 as LNHNV and CDR2 as YYDKDF (reference sequence). With 8 bases clipped from V and 4 bases from J, the junction kept 10 bases outside the gene matches. CDR3 size: 15 residues.

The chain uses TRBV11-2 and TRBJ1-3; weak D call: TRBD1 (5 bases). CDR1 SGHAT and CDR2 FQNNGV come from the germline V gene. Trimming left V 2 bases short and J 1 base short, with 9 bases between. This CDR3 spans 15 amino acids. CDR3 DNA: TGTGCCAGCAGCTTACATTCAGGGTCTGGAAACACCATATATTTT. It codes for CASSLHSGSGNTIYF. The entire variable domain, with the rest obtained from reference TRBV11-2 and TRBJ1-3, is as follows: EAGVAQSPRYKIIEKRQSVAFWCNPISGHATLYWYQQILGQGPKLLIQFQNNGVVDDSQLPKDRFSAERLKGVDSTLKIQPAKLEDSAVYLCASSLHSGSGNTIYFGEGSWLTVV.

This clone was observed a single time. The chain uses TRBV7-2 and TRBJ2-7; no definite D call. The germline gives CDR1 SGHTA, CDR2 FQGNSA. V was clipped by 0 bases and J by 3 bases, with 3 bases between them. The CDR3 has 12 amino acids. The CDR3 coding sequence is TGTGCCAGCAGCTTAGCCGTCTACGAGCAGTACTTC. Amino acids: CASSLAVYEQYF.

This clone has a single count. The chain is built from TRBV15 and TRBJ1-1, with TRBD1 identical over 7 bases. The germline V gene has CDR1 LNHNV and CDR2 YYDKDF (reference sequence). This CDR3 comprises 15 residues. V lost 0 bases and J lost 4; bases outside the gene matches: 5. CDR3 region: CATSRETGIGTEAFF. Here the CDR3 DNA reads TGTGCCACCAGCAGAGAGACAGGGATTGGCACTGAAGCTTTCTTT.

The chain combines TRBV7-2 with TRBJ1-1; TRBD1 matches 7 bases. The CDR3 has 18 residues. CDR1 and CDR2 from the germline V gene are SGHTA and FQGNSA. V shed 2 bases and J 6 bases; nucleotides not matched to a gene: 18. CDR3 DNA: TGTGCCAGCAGCTTACGTACCTCTAAACAGGGGCTTGTCGCTGAAGCTTTCTTT. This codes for CASSLRTSKQGLVAEAFF.

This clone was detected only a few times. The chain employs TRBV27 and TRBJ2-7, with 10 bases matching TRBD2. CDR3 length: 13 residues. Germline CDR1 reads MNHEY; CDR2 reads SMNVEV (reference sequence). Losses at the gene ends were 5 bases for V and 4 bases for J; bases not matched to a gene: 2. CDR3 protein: CASSKREGYEQYF. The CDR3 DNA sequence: TGTGCCAGCAGTAAGCGGGAGGGATACGAGCAGTACTTC.

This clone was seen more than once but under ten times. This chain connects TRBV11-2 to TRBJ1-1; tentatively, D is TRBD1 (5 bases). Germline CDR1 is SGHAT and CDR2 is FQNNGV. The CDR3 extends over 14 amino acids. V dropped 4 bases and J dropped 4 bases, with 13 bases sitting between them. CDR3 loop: CASSSGLIGTEAFF. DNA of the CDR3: TGTGCCAGCAGCTCGGGACTGATAGGCACTGAAGCTTTCTTT.

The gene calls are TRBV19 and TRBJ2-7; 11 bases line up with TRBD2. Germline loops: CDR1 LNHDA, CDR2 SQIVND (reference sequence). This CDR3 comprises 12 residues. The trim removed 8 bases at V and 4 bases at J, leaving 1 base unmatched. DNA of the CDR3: TGTGCCAGTGGACTAGCGGGTTACGAGCAGTACTTC. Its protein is CASGLAGYEQYF.

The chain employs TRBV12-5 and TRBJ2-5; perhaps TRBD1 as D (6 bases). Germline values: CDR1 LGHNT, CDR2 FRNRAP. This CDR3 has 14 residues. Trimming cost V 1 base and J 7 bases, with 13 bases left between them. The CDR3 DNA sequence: TGTGCTAGTGGTTTGGGGGGGCCAAGAGGGACCCAGTACTTC. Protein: CASGLGGPRGTQYF.

For the CDR3, the DNA is TGTGCCAGCAGCTTCCGGGACAGCTCCAATGAGCAGTTCTTC. As protein: CASSFRDSSNEQFF. The V and J genes are TRBV5-4 and TRBJ2-1; 7 positions agree with TRBD1. This CDR3 is built from 14 residues. CDR1 SGHNT and CDR2 YYREEE come from the germline V gene (reference sequence). V shed 2 bases, J shed 6 bases, and the junction held 5 bases outside the gene matches.

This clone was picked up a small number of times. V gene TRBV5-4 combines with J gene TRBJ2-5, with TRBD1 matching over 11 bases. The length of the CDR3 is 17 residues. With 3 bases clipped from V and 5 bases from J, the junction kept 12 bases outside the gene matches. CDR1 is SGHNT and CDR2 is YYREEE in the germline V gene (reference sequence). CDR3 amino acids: CASSSMRDRGFGETQYF. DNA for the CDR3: TGTGCCAGCAGCTCTATGAGGGACAGGGGGTTTGGGGAGACCCAGTACTTC.

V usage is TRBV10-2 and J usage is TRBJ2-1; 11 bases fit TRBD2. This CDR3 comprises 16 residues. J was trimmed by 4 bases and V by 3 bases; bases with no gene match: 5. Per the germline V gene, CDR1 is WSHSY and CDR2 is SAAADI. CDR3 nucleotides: TGCGCCAGCAGTGATAGCGGGAGGGCAAGATACAATGAGCAGTTCTTC. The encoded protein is CASSDSGRARYNEQFF.

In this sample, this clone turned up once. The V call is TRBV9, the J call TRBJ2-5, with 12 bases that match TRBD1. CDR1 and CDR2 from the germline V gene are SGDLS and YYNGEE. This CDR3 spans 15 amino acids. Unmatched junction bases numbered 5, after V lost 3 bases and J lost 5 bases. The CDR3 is CASSGDRGPRETQYF. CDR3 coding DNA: TGTGCCAGCAGCGGGGACAGGGGGCCTCGCGAGACCCAGTACTTC.

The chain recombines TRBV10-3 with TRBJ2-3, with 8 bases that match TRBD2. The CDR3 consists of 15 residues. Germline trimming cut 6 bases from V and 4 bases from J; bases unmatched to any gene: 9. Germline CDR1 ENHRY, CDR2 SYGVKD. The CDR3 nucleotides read TGTGCCATCAGGGAAACCGGGACTAGATCAGATACGCAGTATTTT. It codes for CAIRETGTRSDTQYF.

CDR3 DNA: TGCGCCAGCCACGAGGGGGCGGGAACAGATACGCAGTATTTT. Translated, it gives CASHEGAGTDTQYF. The V and J genes are TRBV5-1 and TRBJ2-3; D might be TRBD1 (7 bases). CDR3 length: 14 residues. Germline CDR1 SGHRS, CDR2 YFSETQ. The germline V and J ends were trimmed by 7 bases and 3 bases, with 15 bases remaining between them.

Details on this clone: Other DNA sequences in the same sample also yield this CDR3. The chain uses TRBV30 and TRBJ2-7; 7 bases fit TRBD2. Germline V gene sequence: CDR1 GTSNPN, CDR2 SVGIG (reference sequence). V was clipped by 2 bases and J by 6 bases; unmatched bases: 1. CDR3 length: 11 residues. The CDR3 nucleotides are TGTGCCTGGAGTTGGGAGGGCGAGCAGTACTTC. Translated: CAWSWEGEQYF.

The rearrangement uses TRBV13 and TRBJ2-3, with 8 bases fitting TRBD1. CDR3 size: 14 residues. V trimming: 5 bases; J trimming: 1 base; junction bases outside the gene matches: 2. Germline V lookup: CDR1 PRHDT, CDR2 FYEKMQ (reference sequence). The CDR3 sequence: CASSQGQGTDTQYF. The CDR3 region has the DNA TGTGCCAGCAGCCAGGGACAGGGCACAGATACGCAGTATTTT.

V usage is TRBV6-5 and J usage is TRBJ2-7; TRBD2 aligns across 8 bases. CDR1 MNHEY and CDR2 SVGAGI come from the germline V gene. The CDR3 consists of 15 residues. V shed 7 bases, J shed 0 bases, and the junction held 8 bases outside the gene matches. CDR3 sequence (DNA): TGTGCCAGCACACCTAGCGGGCCTAGCTCCTACGAGCAGTACTTC. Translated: CASTPSGPSSYEQYF.

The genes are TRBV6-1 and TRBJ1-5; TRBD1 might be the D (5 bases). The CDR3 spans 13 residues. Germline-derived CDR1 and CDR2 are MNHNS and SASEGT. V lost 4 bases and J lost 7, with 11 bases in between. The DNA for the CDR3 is TGTGCCAGCAGTGCACAGGTGAAACAGCCCCAGCATTTT. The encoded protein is CASSAQVKQPQHF.

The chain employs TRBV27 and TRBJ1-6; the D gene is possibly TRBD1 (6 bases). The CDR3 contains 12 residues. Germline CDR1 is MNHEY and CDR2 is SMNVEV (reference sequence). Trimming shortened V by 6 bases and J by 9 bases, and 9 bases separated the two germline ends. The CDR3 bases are TGTGCCAGCAGAGGGGGTCTTTCACCCCTCCACTTT. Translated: CASRGGLSPLHF.

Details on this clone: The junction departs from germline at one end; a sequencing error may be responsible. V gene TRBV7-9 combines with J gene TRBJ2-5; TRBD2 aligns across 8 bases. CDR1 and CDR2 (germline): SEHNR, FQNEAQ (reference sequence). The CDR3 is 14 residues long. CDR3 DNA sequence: TGTGCCAGCGGCTTCGGGGGGGATCAAGAGACCCAGTACTTC. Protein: CASGFGGDQETQYF.